A selection of T cell receptor beta chains follows, all from one sample in a study of regulatory T cells in long-lasting Graves disease. TCRdb re-derived calls from the multiplex PCR reads in MiXCR, one entry per CDR3 protein. Of a few hundred thousand distinct CDR3 sequences listed, under 20% are singletons. The same sample was also studied in work on T cells in Graves' hyperthyroidism and ophthalmopathy.

The source material was peripheral blood mononuclear cells (PBMCs), sampled at new diagnosis, from a patient treated with antithyroid drugs. The receptors stem from a woman in her thirties with Graves disease. CDR3s include the opening cysteine and the closing phenylalanine or tryptophan. Each record gives: J gene, D gene, clone size, V gene, CDR3 protein, CDR3 DNA. D genes are given only for firm matches. Rows give clone size only sometimes, using once, few, many, or a class for an expanded clone.

TRBJ2-3 TRBD1 many TRBV11-1 CASSSSGTGVYTQYF TGTGCCAGCAGCTCCTCCGGGACAGGGGTCTATACGCAGTATTTT
TRBJ1-1 - many TRBV7-9 CASSLDRLNTEAFF TGTGCCAGCAGCTTAGACAGGTTGAACACTGAAGCTTTCTTT
TRBJ2-2 - - TRBV2 CAQQGGGVAELFF TGTGCCCAGCAAGGGGGGGGAGTCGCGGAGCTGTTTTTT
TRBJ1-2 TRBD1 many TRBV12-3/TRBV12-4 CASSEDRGHGYTF TGTGCCAGCAGTGAGGACAGGGGCCATGGCTACACCTTC
TRBJ1-1 - many TRBV5-1 CASSSGGVAEAFF TGCGCCAGCAGCTCGGGGGGGGTCGCTGAAGCTTTCTTT
TRBJ2-1 TRBD2 few TRBV19 CASSKAGLASGEQFF TGTGCCAGTAGCAAAGCGGGACTAGCGTCGGGTGAGCAGTTCTTC
TRBJ1-2 - many TRBV9 CASSDLGRLGYTF TGTGCCAGCAGCGACCTCGGAAGGCTTGGCTACACCTTC
TRBJ2-7 TRBD2 many TRBV13 CASSPALLSGDTYEQYF TGTGCCAGCAGCCCTGCCCTGTTGAGCGGGGATACCTACGAGCAGTACTTC
TRBJ2-7 - many TRBV10-3 CAISDLTDYEQYF TGTGCCATCAGTGACCTCACGGACTACGAGCAGTACTTC
TRBJ2-5 TRBD1 many TRBV10-2 CASSETGTGVQETQYF TGCGCCAGCAGTGAGACCGGGACAGGAGTTCAAGAGACCCAGTACTTC
TRBJ2-7 - many TRBV7-2 CASSLYDRSYEQYF TGTGCCAGCAGCCTCTATGACAGGTCCTACGAGCAGTACTTC
TRBJ2-2 - many TRBV2 CASSTIFTGELFF TGTGCCAGCAGTACTATTTTCACCGGGGAGCTGTTTTTT
TRBJ2-2 - few TRBV7-9 CASSLDRNTGELFF TGTGCCAGCAGCTTAGACAGGAACACCGGGGAGCTGTTTTTT
TRBJ2-7 - many TRBV5-1 CASSAGYGEGYEQYF TGTGCCAGCAGCGCGGGGTACGGGGAAGGCTACGAGCAGTACTTC
TRBJ2-7 - many TRBV6-1 CASSDFVSSYEQYF TGTGCCAGCAGTGATTTTGTCAGCTCCTACGAGCAGTACTTC
TRBJ2-3 TRBD2 - TRBV20-1 CSADRLAGETDTQYF TGCAGTGCAGACCGACTAGCGGGGGAAACGGATACGCAGTATTTT
TRBJ1-2 - many TRBV9 CASTLPPRKGYTF TGTGCCAGCACCCTCCCCCCGAGGAAAGGCTACACCTTC
TRBJ1-1 TRBD1 many TRBV20-1 CSAAPPGQGAREDTEAFF TGCAGTGCTGCCCCCCCGGGACAGGGGGCGCGGGAGGACACTGAAGCTTTCTTT
TRBJ1-1 - - TRBV19 CASIPNRATPGRNTEAFF TGTGCCAGTATCCCTAACCGGGCGACTCCAGGGAGGAACACTGAAGCTTTCTTT
TRBJ2-1 - many TRBV5-1 CASSLVLQGKNEQFF TGCGCCAGCAGCTTGGTGTTGCAGGGTAAAAATGAGCAGTTCTTC
TRBJ2-1 TRBD2 many TRBV5-1 CASSLVAGGPSYNEQFF TGCGCCAGCAGCTTGGTAGCGGGGGGGCCGTCCTACAATGAGCAGTTCTTC
TRBJ1-5 - many TRBV4-1 CASSQVSQGSQPQHF TGCGCCAGCAGCCAAGTATCACAGGGATCTCAGCCCCAGCATTTT
TRBJ1-2 - many TRBV2 CASRPTGLYGYTF TGTGCCAGCAGACCCACAGGGCTCTATGGCTACACCTTC
TRBJ2-1 TRBD1 - TRBV6-5 CASSYETGGYNEQFF TGTGCCAGCAGTTACGAGACAGGGGGGTACAATGAGCAGTTCTTC
TRBJ1-1 - many TRBV6-1 CASSVVMTRSMGVAFF TGTGCCAGCAGCGTCGTTATGACAAGATCGATGGGGGTAGCTTTCTTT